The 15 T cell receptor beta chains listed next were all sequenced from one sample in a study of cytomegalovirus exposure and HLA in healthy donors. The study ran its PCR with 60 Vbeta and 13 Jbeta primers. The method was immunoSEQ multiplex PCR; TCRdb's version includes in-frame clones alone and lacks a portion of them. The sample records roughly 120,000 clones, 75% to 85% being singletons. Sequenced sample: PBMCs. The receptors derive from a male donor in good health and CMV-seronegative.

The rearrangement links TRBV27 to TRBJ1-5, with D possibly matching TRBD1 (6 bases). Trimming pared 5 bases from V and 1 base from J, leaving 9 bases between. Germline CDR1 reads MNHEY; CDR2 reads SMNVEV (reference sequence). CDR3 length equals 14 residues. The CDR3 spells CASSIGQSNQPQHF. The CDR3 region has the DNA TGTGCCAGCAGTATAGGACAGAGCAATCAGCCCCAGCATTTT.

The chain is built from TRBV9 and TRBJ1-5, with a weak D call TRBD1 (5 bases). The CDR3 has 14 residues. Trimming took off 3 bases at V and 4 bases at J, with 11 bases between the two ends. In germline, CDR1 is SGDLS, CDR2 YYNGEE. CDR3 protein: CASSGGGGNQPQHF. CDR3 nucleotides: TGTGCCAGCAGCGGGGGGGGTGGTAATCAGCCCCAGCATTTT. Looking up the rest from reference TRBV9 and TRBJ1-5 gives the full variable domain: DSGVTQTPKHLITATGQRVTLRCSPRSGDLSVYWYQQSLDQGLQFLIQYYNGEERAKGNILERFSAQQFPDLHSELNLSSLELGDSALYFCASSGGGGNQPQHFGDGTRLSIL.

This clone appeared a single time. CDR3 nucleotides: TGTGCCAGCAGCTTGGCCGGACAGGGGCTCGATGAGCAGTTCTTC. Amino acid sequence: CASSLAGQGLDEQFF. The chain is built from TRBV5-5 and TRBJ2-1; 9 positions match TRBD1. Germline CDR1 and CDR2: SGHKS and YYEKEE (reference sequence). J lost 8 bases, V lost 0 bases, and 6 bases had no gene match. The CDR3 loop spans 15 amino acids.

This chain uses TRBV19 with TRBJ2-7; 7 nucleotides match TRBD2. V shed 4 bases, J shed 4 bases, and the junction held 10 bases outside the gene matches. Germline V gene data show CDR1 as LNHDA and CDR2 as SQIVND (reference sequence). This CDR3 spans 15 amino acids. This CDR3 reads CASSNLAANDYEQYF. In DNA form, the CDR3 reads TGTGCCAGTAGTAACCTAGCGGCAAACGATTACGAGCAGTACTTC.

The gene calls are TRBV19 and TRBJ2-2, with D possibly being TRBD2 (5 bases). Trimming removed 10 bases at V and 4 bases at J, with 13 bases between. The germline V gene has CDR1 LNHDA and CDR2 SQIVND (reference sequence). This CDR3 contains 13 residues. CDR3 bases: TGTGCCACAAACGAGGGATTCACCGGGGAGCTGTTTTTT. Residues: CATNEGFTGELFF.

The rearrangement uses TRBV7-8 and TRBJ1-3, with unresolved D. The V gene's germline CDR1 is SGHVS and CDR2 FQNEAQ. Trimming stripped 0 bases from V and 4 bases from J, with 13 bases between. This CDR3 contains 16 residues. The CDR3 spells CASSLAQEGSGNTIYF. In DNA, the CDR3 is TGTGCCAGCAGCTTAGCTCAGGAGGGCTCAGGAAACACCATATATTTT.

This clone was seen a few times. This sequence joins TRBV28 and TRBJ2-7; tentative D call: TRBD1 (6 bases). The CDR3 loop spans 13 amino acids. The V gene lost 5 bases and the J gene lost 4 bases, with 12 bases spanning the gap. Germline CDR1 MDHEN, CDR2 SYDVKM. The CDR3: CASSRTVGYEQYF. Here the CDR3 DNA reads TGTGCCAGCAGTCGGACAGTCGGGTACGAGCAGTACTTC.

This chain joins TRBV4-3 and TRBJ2-4, with D possibly matching TRBD2 (6 bases). The CDR3 runs 15 residues. V shed 3 bases and J shed 2 bases, with 11 bases lying between them. Germline V gene lookup returns CDR1 LGHNA and CDR2 YSLEER. This CDR3 is CASSQGGGTKNIQYF. In DNA form, the CDR3 reads TGCGCCAGCAGCCAGGGAGGAGGGACCAAAAACATTCAGTACTTC.

Details on this clone: A read error is likely, as this CDR3 ends without the conserved phenylalanine or tryptophan. The V and J genes are TRBV9 and TRBJ1-2; tentatively, D is TRBD1 (6 bases). This CDR3 contains 12 residues. Germline V gene lookup returns CDR1 SGDLS and CDR2 YYNGEE. The V end was cut by 7 bases, the J end by 8 bases, with 15 bases between. CDR3 DNA: TGTGCCAGCGGCGACAGGCTTGGGGGCTACACCCTC. Protein sequence: CASGDRLGGYTL.

This sequence joins TRBV7-9 and TRBJ2-2; the D gene is possibly TRBD1 (6 bases). Germline CDR1 SEHNR, CDR2 FQNEAQ (reference sequence). Between the trimmed V and J ends, which lost 4 bases and 7 bases, there was a span of 10 bases. The CDR3 covers 13 residues. The CDR3 DNA reads TGTGCCAGCAGCTCACAGGGTGTCGGGGAGCTGTTTTTT. Translating it yields CASSSQGVGELFF.

The chain is built from TRBV19 and TRBJ1-1; the match to TRBD1 covers 7 bases. The CDR3 contains 13 residues. V shed 7 bases and J 2 bases; nucleotides not matched to a gene: 4. CDR1 and CDR2 from the germline V gene are LNHDA and SQIVND (reference sequence). CDR3 loop: CASKNRGNTEAFF. The DNA for the CDR3 is TGTGCCAGTAAAAACAGGGGAAACACTGAAGCTTTCTTT.

The chain joins TRBV6-6 to TRBJ2-1; D unresolved. CDR1 and CDR2 from the germline V gene are MNHNY and SVGAGI (reference sequence). The CDR3 totals 15 residues. Between the trimmed V and J ends, which lost 6 bases and 5 bases, there was a span of 17 bases. CDR3 DNA sequence: TGTGCCAGCAGCCACGCGGAGTGGAACGACAATGAGCAGTTCTTC. It encodes CASSHAEWNDNEQFF.

The gene calls are TRBV30 and TRBJ1-1; 8 bases are a match to TRBD1. From germline, CDR1 is GTSNPN and CDR2 SVGIG (reference sequence). The V segment lost 6 bases and the J segment 3 bases; nucleotides outside the gene matches: 6. CDR3 length: 13 amino acids. The CDR3 DNA sequence: TGTGCCTGTCAATTCAGGGGGCACACTGAAGCTTTCTTT. Its translation: CACQFRGHTEAFF.

The rearrangement uses TRBV12-2 and TRBJ2-7; the DNA was not used to check the table's D call, TRBD1. TRBV12-2 is classified as a pseudogene. The CDR3 runs 15 residues. The CDR3: CASRLTTGGSYEQYF. As DNA, the CDR3 is TGTGCAAGTCGCTTAACGACAGGGGGATCCTACGAGCAATACTTC.

This clone appeared a single time. The rearrangement links TRBV10-1 to TRBJ2-7; the match to TRBD2 covers 8 bases. Trimming at V came to 3 bases and at J to 4 bases, leaving 5 bases not matched to a gene. The germline CDR1 and CDR2 sequences are WNHNN and SYGVQD (reference sequence). The CDR3 length is 14 residues. CDR3: CASSDIAGPYEQYF. CDR3 bases: TGCGCCAGCAGTGATATAGCGGGGCCGTACGAGCAGTACTTC.